The 15 T cell receptor beta chains reported below all come from one sample, sequenced in a study of T cell repertoires in ileal Crohn's disease. Generated by immunoSEQ multiplex PCR, the TCRdb table keeps only in-frame clones and is missing some. Seen here are some 4,700 clones, almost 80% observed once, and the top ten hold approximately 12%. Sequences were obtained from ileal tissue. Receptor source: an adult with Crohn's disease.

This chain joins TRBV10-2 and TRBJ1-2; no reliable D call. Per the germline V gene, CDR1 is WSHSY and CDR2 is SAAADI. The CDR3 length is 14 residues. The V and J ends lost 6 bases and 8 bases respectively, with 19 bases between them. The chain's CDR3 is CASRGSQRVEGYTF. CDR3 sequence (DNA): TGCGCCAGCAGAGGTAGCCAGAGGGTGGAGGGCTACACCTTC.

The chain employs TRBV27 and TRBJ1-2, with D perhaps matching TRBD1 (6 bases). Germline V CDR1 and CDR2: MNHEY, SMNVEV (reference sequence). V lost 8 bases and J 6 bases, leaving 16 bases between the germline ends. The CDR3 totals 13 residues. CDR3 region: CASELSGDHGYTF. In DNA, the CDR3 is TGTGCCAGCGAACTCTCAGGGGATCATGGCTACACCTTC.

This clone has a handful of counts. This sequence joins TRBV5-1 and TRBJ1-1; D is perhaps TRBD1 (6 bases). Per the germline V gene, CDR1 is SGHRS and CDR2 is YFSETQ. The CDR3 totals 16 residues. V lost 0 bases and J lost 3, with 15 bases in between. Here the CDR3 reads CASSLGQGTTHTEAFF. The CDR3 DNA reads TGCGCCAGCAGCTTGGGGCAGGGGACTACTCACACTGAAGCTTTCTTT.

The genes are TRBV5-4 and TRBJ2-3; no firm D call. Trimming cost V 0 bases and J 0 bases, with 8 bases left between them. Germline values: CDR1 SGHNT, CDR2 YYREEE (reference sequence). The CDR3 runs 15 residues. Here the CDR3 reads CASSLGAGSTDTQYF. DNA of the CDR3: TGTGCCAGCAGCTTGGGGGCAGGAAGCACAGATACGCAGTATTTT.

This chain uses TRBV19 with TRBJ2-5; possible D gene TRBD2, 6 bases. V was trimmed by 6 bases and J by 5 bases, leaving 13 bases between them. The CDR3 consists of 13 residues. Germline V lookup: CDR1 LNHDA, CDR2 SQIVND (reference sequence). The CDR3 is CASREGPGETQYF. The CDR3 nucleotides are TGTGCCAGTAGGGAGGGGCCGGGGGAGACCCAGTACTTC.

The genes are TRBV5-8 and TRBJ2-6; D is possibly TRBD1 (5 bases). Trimming pared 3 bases from V and 0 bases from J, leaving 19 bases between. The germline CDR1 and CDR2 sequences are SGHTS and YDEGEE. This CDR3 spans 19 amino acids. The CDR3 spells CASSSIRTDSPSGANVLTF. DNA for the CDR3: TGTGCCAGCAGCTCGATCAGAACAGACAGCCCCTCTGGGGCCAACGTCCTGACTTTC.

The chain carries TRBV25-1 and TRBJ1-1, with 7 nucleotides matching TRBD1. Germline V gene sequence: CDR1 MGHDK, CDR2 SYGVNS. V lost 6 bases to trimming and J lost 5 bases; unmatched junction nucleotides: 6. This CDR3 spans 13 amino acids. CDR3 bases: TGTGCCAGCAGAGACAGGGAGGCGACTGAAGCTTTCTTT. It encodes CASRDREATEAFF. Full variable domain (outside the CDR3, taken from reference TRBV25-1 and TRBJ1-1): EADIYQTPRYLVIGTGKKITLECSQTMGHDKMYWYQQDPGMELHLIHYSYGVNSTEKGDLSSESTVSRIRTEHFPLTLESARPSHTSQYLCASRDREATEAFFGQGTRLTVV.

V usage is TRBV30 and J usage is TRBJ1-2; D is perhaps TRBD1 (5 bases). This CDR3 is 11 amino acids long. CDR1 and CDR2 from the germline V gene are GTSNPN and SVGIG (reference sequence). V shed 4 bases and J shed 8 bases, with 11 bases lying between them. The CDR3 protein is CAWNRPVGYTF. The CDR3 DNA reads as TGTGCCTGGAACAGGCCGGTGGGCTACACCTTC. The full variable domain, completed using reference TRBV30 and TRBJ1-2, is SQTIHQWPATLVQPVGSPLSLECTVEGTSNPNLYWYRQAAGRGLQLLFYSVGIGQISSEVPQNLSASRPQDRQFILSSKKLLLSDSGFYLCAWNRPVGYTFGSGTRLTVV.

The chain recombines TRBV5-6 with TRBJ2-1, with D perhaps TRBD2 (5 bases). Germline V gene lookup returns CDR1 SGHDT and CDR2 YYEEEE. V lost 6 bases and J 3 bases, leaving 13 bases between the germline ends. CDR3 length: 14 amino acids. The CDR3 DNA sequence: TGTGCCAGCATTATCAAGGGAGTCTACAATGAGCAGTTCTTC. Amino acid sequence: CASIIKGVYNEQFF.

This chain connects TRBV29-1 to TRBJ2-1; D may be TRBD1 (5 bases). This CDR3 is built from 13 residues. Germline V gene lookup returns CDR1 SQVTM and CDR2 ANQGSEA. V was trimmed by 8 bases and J by 4 bases, leaving 15 bases between them. CDR3 protein: CSSRQGGYNEQFF. In DNA, the CDR3 is TGCAGCTCTCGTCAGGGTGGTTACAATGAGCAGTTCTTC.

This chain links TRBV29-1 with TRBJ2-3; D unclear. The CDR3 covers 16 residues. V was shortened by 5 bases and J by 0 bases, with 18 bases between the two germline ends. Germline CDR1 and CDR2: SQVTM and ANQGSEA. The CDR3, as DNA: TGCAGCGTTTATTCCAGCGCGGCCCTAAGCACAGATACGCAGTATTTT. Its protein product is CSVYSSAALSTDTQYF.

This chain uses TRBV18 with TRBJ1-1, with D uncertain. Trimming left V 5 bases short and J 3 bases short, with 10 bases between. The CDR3 has 13 residues. CDR1 is KGHSH, CDR2 LQKENI, per germline. The CDR3 sequence: CASSESLDTEAFF. In DNA form, the CDR3 reads TGTGCCAGCTCAGAGAGTTTGGACACTGAAGCTTTCTTT.

The chain employs TRBV6-1 and TRBJ1-1; 11 bases fit TRBD1. CDR1 and CDR2 (germline): MNHNS, SASEGT. With 3 bases clipped from V and 3 bases from J, the junction kept 6 bases outside the gene matches. The CDR3 has 16 residues. The chain's CDR3 is CASSELPGQGDTEAFF. DNA for the CDR3: TGTGCCAGCAGTGAGCTTCCGGGACAGGGGGACACTGAAGCTTTCTTT.

This sequence joins TRBV5-1 and TRBJ1-4, with D possibly matching TRBD1 (5 bases). Trimming removed 2 bases at V and 8 bases at J, with 16 bases between. The CDR3 runs to 15 residues. Per the germline V gene, CDR1 is SGHRS and CDR2 is YFSETQ. The CDR3 sequence is CASSFREGSGEKLFF. Written as DNA, the CDR3 is TGCGCCAGCAGCTTTCGGGAGGGGTCAGGAGAAAAACTGTTTTTT.

This clone was recorded once. The V call is TRBV7-9, the J call TRBJ1-2, with TRBD1 as a possible D gene (5 bases). The germline CDR1 and CDR2 sequences are SEHNR and FQNEAQ (reference sequence). The V gene lost 5 bases and the J gene lost 4 bases, with 20 bases spanning the gap. The CDR3 length is 16 residues. CDR3 bases: TGTGCCAGCAGCCCTTTCAGGGAGGCCCAAGGCTATGGCTACACCTTC. Amino acids: CASSPFREAQGYGYTF.